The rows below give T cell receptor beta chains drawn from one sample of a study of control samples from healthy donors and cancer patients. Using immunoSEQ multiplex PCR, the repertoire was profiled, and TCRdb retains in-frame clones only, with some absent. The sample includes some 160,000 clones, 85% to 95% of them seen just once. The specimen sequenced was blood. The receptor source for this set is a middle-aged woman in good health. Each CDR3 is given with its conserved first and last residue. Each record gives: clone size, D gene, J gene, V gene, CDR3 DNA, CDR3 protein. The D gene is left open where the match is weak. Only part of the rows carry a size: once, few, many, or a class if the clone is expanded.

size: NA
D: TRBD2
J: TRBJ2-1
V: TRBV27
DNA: TGTGCCAGCAGTCAAACCGGGACTAGCGGGAGAAATGAGCAGTTCTTC
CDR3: CASSQTGTSGRNEQFF

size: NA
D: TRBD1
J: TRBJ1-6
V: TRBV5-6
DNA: TGTGCCAGCAGCTTTGGAGGGGGCCGTTATAATTCACCCCTCCACTTT
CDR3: CASSFGGGRYNSPLHF

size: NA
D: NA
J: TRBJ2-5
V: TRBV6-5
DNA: TGTGCCAGCACCAGCCAAGAGACCCAGTACTTC
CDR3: CASTSQETQYF

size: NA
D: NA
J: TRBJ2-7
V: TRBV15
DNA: TGTGCCACCAGCAGAGACGCTGGGCCCTACGAGCAGTACTTC
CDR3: CATSRDAGPYEQYF

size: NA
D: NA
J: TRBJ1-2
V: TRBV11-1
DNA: TGTGCCAGCAGCCCCAGCCGGGGGCTTGATGGCTACACCTTC
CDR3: CASSPSRGLDGYTF

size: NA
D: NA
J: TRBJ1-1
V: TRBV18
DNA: TGTGCCAGCTCACCAGGGGCCCACACTGAAGCTTTCTTT
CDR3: CASSPGAHTEAFF

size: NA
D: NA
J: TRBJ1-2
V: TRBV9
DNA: TGTGCCAGCAGCGTAGGGCGGAACTATGGCTACACCTTC
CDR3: CASSVGRNYGYTF

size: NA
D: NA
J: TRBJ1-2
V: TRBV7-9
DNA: TGTGCCAGCAGCCCAGCCTCCGTGGGCTACACCTTC
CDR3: CASSPASVGYTF

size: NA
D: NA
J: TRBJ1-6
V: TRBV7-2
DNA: TGTGCCAGCAGCTTATCAGGGACCGTTGATAATTCACCCCTCCACTTT
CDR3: CASSLSGTVDNSPLHF

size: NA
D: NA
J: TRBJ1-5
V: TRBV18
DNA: TGTGCCAGCTCACCAGGCCGGGATAGCAATCAGCCCCAGCATTTT
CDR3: CASSPGRDSNQPQHF

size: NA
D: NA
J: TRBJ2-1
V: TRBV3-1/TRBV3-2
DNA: TGTGCCAGCAGCCAAGAAGCTGCAGGGGTCCTCGGCAATGAGCAGTTCTTC
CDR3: CASSQEAAGVLGNEQFF

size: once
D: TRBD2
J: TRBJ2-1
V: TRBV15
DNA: TGTGCCACCCCCGGGACTAGCTTAACTGAGCAGTTCTTC
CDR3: CATPGTSLTEQFF

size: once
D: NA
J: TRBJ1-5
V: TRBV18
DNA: TGTGCCAGCTCACCCACGTGGGGGAGCAATCAGCCCCAGCATTTT
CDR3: CASSPTWGSNQPQHF

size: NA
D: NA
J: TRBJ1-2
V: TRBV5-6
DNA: TGTGCCAGCAGCTTGGGGGGGGACGGCTACACCTTC
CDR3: CASSLGGDGYTF

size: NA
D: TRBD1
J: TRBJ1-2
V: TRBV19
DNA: TGTGCCAGTAGTATCAGAGGGGGCGCGGATGGCTACACCTTC
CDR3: CASSIRGGADGYTF

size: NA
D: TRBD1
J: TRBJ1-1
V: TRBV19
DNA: TGTGCCAGTATCGGGACAGGGGTGAACACTGAAGCTTTCTTT
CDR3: CASIGTGVNTEAFF

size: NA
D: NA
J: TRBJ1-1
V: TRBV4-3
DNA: TGCGCCAGCAGCCAAGTAGTTACGGGTAGGGCTGAAGCTTTCTTT
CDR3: CASSQVVTGRAEAFF

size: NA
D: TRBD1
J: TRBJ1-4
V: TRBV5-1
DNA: TGCGCCAGCAGGGAGCTGCCCGGACAGGGGGATGAAAAACTGTTTTTT
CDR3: CASRELPGQGDEKLFF

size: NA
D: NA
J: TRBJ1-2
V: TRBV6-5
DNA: TGTGCCAGCAGTTACTCGACACCCCCGGGCAGTCGGGGCTACACCTTC
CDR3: CASSYSTPPGSRGYTF

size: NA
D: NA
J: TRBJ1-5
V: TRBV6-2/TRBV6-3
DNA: TGTGCCAGCAGTTACAGCCGGGGCGGAGGTCAGCCCCAGCATTTT
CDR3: CASSYSRGGGQPQHF

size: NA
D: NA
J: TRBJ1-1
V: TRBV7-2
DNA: TGTGCCAGCAGCCCTGACAGAATTGAAGCTTTCTTT
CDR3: CASSPDRIEAFF

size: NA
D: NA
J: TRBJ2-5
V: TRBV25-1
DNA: TGTGCCAGCAGCCCGGAGGTGGACCAAGAGACCCAGTACTTC
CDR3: CASSPEVDQETQYF

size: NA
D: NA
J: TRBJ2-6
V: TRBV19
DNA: TGTGCCAGTAGTAGAAGGTCCTCTGGGGCCAACGTCCTGACTTTC
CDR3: CASSRRSSGANVLTF

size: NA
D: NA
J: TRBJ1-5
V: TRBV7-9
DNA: TGTGCCAGCAGCGTGGAAAATCAGCCCCAGCATTTT
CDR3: CASSVENQPQHF

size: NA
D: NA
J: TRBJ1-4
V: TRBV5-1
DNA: TGCGCCAGCAGCCCGGGTGGGGGCACCAATGAAAAACTGTTTTTT
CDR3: CASSPGGGTNEKLFF

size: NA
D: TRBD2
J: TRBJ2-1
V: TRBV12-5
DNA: TGTGCTAGTGGCTTGGGCCTAGCGGCCCACAATGAGCAGTTCTTC
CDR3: CASGLGLAAHNEQFF

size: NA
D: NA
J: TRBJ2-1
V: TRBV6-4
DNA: TGTGCCAGCAGTGACTCAGGGCTCATGCTAAATGAGCAGTTCTTC
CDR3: CASSDSGLMLNEQFF

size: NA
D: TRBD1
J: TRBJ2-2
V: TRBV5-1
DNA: TGCGCCAGCAGCTTCACAGGGGGCGGCACCGGGGAGCTGTTTTTT
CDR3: CASSFTGGGTGELFF

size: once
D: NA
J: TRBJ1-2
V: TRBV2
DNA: TGTGCCAGCAGGACAGGCTATGGCTACACCTTC
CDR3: CASRTGYGYTF

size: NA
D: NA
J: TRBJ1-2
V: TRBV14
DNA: TGTGCCAGCAGCCAAGTTTTAAGGGATGGCTACACCTTC
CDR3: CASSQVLRDGYTF

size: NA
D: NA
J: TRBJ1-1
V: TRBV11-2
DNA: TGTGCCAGCAGCTTAGGGGGCCGGACTGAAGCTTTCTTT
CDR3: CASSLGGRTEAFF

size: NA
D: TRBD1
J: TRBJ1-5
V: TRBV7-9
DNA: TGTGCCAGCAGCCCAACAGGGGAACACCAGCCCCAGCATTTT
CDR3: CASSPTGEHQPQHF

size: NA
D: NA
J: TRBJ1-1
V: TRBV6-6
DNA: TGTGCCAGCAGTTCCGGTGGGAACACTGAAGCTTTCTTT
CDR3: CASSSGGNTEAFF

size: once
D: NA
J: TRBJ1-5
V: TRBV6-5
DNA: TGTGCCAGCATGGGGCAGCTCGGGGAGCCCCAGCATTTT
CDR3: CASMGQLGEPQHF

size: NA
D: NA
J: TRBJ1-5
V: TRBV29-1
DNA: TGCAGCGCAGCGGACGGCCCCAATCAGCCCCAGCATTTT
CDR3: CSAADGPNQPQHF

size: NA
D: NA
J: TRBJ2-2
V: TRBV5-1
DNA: TGCGCCAGCAGCTTGTCGGTTCTGGATAACACCGGGGAGCTGTTTTTT
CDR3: CASSLSVLDNTGELFF